This T cell receptor beta chain was captured by sequencing in a study of T cells in Graves' hyperthyroidism and ophthalmopathy. At least ten counts were recorded for this clonotype. Germline V CDR1 and CDR2: MNHEY, SMNVEV (reference sequence). V dropped 0 bases and J dropped 6 bases, with 19 bases sitting between them. This CDR3 contains 17 residues. TCR beta CDR3 regions were amplified from RNA transcripts. The TCR CDR3 was amplified in a first-round RT-PCR using the HTBI primer set. TCRdb independently ran MiXCR on the multiplex PCR reads; one entry per CDR3 protein. Of 400,000 or so distinct CDR3 sequences listed, roughly 15% are singletons.

This chain links TRBV27 with TRBJ2-3; maybe TRBD1 (6 bases). The material sequenced was blood. This clonotype originated in a woman aged 30 to 39 with Graves' ophthalmopathy. CDR3 protein: CASSLSGGRGFTDTQYF. The CDR3 DNA sequence: TGTGCCAGCAGTTTATCAGGGGGTAGGGGATTCACGGATACGCAGTATTTT.